Sequencing of this T cell receptor (beta chain) was carried out in a study of Tregs in tolerant kidney transplant recipients. The CDR3 is 13 amino acids. Trimming took 5 bases from V and 6 from J; bases not matched to a gene: 1. CDR1 and CDR2 (germline): SGHTA, FQGNSA. Data came from immunoSEQ multiplex PCR; TCRdb stores just in-frame clones and leaves some out. The data contain 69,000 or so clones, about 89% of them singletons. The chain links TRBV7-2 to TRBJ1-2; the match to TRBD1 covers 12 bases. Sequenced here: CD4+ T cells from blood, sampled before the transplant. This clonotype was obtained from a human donor who received a combined kidney and bone marrow transplant. CDR3 sequence reads: CASSGTGGDGYTF. The CDR3 bases are TGTGCCAGCAGCGGGACAGGGGGCGATGGCTACACCTTC.